This T cell receptor beta chain was captured by sequencing in a study of T cell repertoires in cytomegalovirus infection. Only a few counts were recorded for this clonotype. The antigen is not known. V lost 6 bases to trimming and J lost 7 bases, with 13 bases between them. This CDR3 region has 13 residues. The V gene's germline CDR1 is MDHEN and CDR2 SYDVKM. TCRdb fed the reads into MiXCR, producing one record per CDR3 protein. The sample contains some 700,000 distinct CDR3 sequences, about 30% of which appear only once. The rearrangement joins TRBV28 to TRBJ2-1; D perhaps matches TRBD2 (6 bases). The material was cultured PBMCs, obtained from culture after CMV antigen stimulation. The source is a human donor in good health (CMV status not recorded). Some clones in this sample may be carry-over from other donors' samples. The CDR3 reads CASRFSGGNEQFF. The CDR3, as DNA: TGTGCCAGCAGGTTTTCTGGGGGGAATGAGCAGTTCTTC.